This T cell receptor (beta chain) comes out of a study of T cell responses to AZD1222 COVID-19 vaccine. The wider study: Samples with a second dose at about 4 or about 12 weeks were pooled together. Notes on the study in general: Nearly half of the spike-specific TCRs reportedly recognize variant regions that carry no mutations.

Trimming took 1 base from V and 3 from J, leaving 10 bases between them. The CDR3 is 15 residues long. Per germline, CDR1 LGHDT and CDR2 YNNKEL (reference sequence). As for this clone: Its antigen is unidentified.

The protocol was immunoSEQ multiplex PCR, while the TCRdb copy is restricted to in-frame clones and leaves out a portion. The profile shows about 130,000 clones, roughly 93% of them singletons. The rearrangement links TRBV3-1 (or the pseudogene TRBV3-2) to TRBJ1-3; D not resolved. The receptor comes from an adult in good health. The sample in question was peripheral blood, obtained on day 0 of AZD1222 vaccination. The CDR3 protein is CASSQVLQYGNTIYF. DNA for the CDR3: TGTGCCAGCAGCCAAGTCCTACAGTATGGAAACACCATATATTTT.